This T cell receptor (beta chain) was sequenced during a study of CD8+ T cells in alopecia areata (dated by TCRdb to 2016 to 2018). Looking at the study overall: In both human patients and the C3H/HeJ mouse model, the study applied high-throughput TCRbeta sequencing to look at T cell clonal expansion in alopecia areata. Scalp tissue and sorted CD4+ and CD8+ peripheral blood T cells from patchy and totalis/universalis alopecia areata patients and from healthy controls were covered by human TCRbeta sequencing. Scalp clonality was compared among normal scalp (n=4), patchy alopecia areata scalp (n=8), and alopecia totalis/universalis scalp (n=8). RNA was extracted with the PAXgene miRNA kit for fixed scalp, the miRNeasy kit for PBMCs, and the RNeasy kit for mouse skin. immunoSEQ multiplex PCR using 35 Vbeta forward primers and 13 Jbeta reverse primers was used to amplify TCRbeta CDR3 regions. Study-wide conclusions, independent of this receptor: TCR sequences shared between patients were less clear than in mice, possibly partly because of HLA diversity in the patient population. Compared with normal scalp, lesional scalp, particularly in alopecia totalis/universalis, had higher clonality and more expanded CD8+ clones, which suggests antigenic drive. Unlike mouse skin, which is dominated by gammadelta T cells, normal human skin has resident alphabeta T cells that are also sequenced, and this complicates analysis of the scalp TCR repertoire.

The method was the immunoSEQ multiplex PCR assay. RNA was extracted from all samples and reverse transcribed into cDNA, which served as template for TCR sequencing. SuperScript III was used to make first-strand cDNA, primed with a 2:1 mix of oligo-dT and random hexamers. Amplification bias was assessed with a synthetic immune receptor repertoire, and residual bias was removed computationally. The paper's processing steps were these. Raw reads were preprocessed to remove errors, and CDR3 was defined according to IMGT conventions as the region from the conserved cysteine to phenylalanine. To get clonality, Shannon entropy was normalized by log2 of the number of productive unique TCRs and the result was subtracted from 1. CD4 or CD8 identity of scalp clones was inferred by cross-referencing scalp TCRbeta sequences with sorted blood CD4 and CD8 repertoires. Entries here come from immuneACCESS through TCRdb and include only in-frame sequences with V and J called. Some clones fail to appear in such tables; in the studies checked, an unresolved V gene covers under half of the shortfall, and the cause of the remainder is unknown. That table gives V, J and clone size, and the DNA gave D and trimming. This sample is represented by around 120,000 clones; around 64% of them were singletons. Clones ranked in the top ten supply around 3% of the sample.

This clone was found once. Its specific antigen is unknown. Base qualities are missing; no much larger clone stands one base away. PBMCs were isolated by density centrifugation and stained for CD3, CD4 and CD8, and CD4+ and CD8+ T cells were sorted on a FACSAria. Unaffected controls provided scalp biopsies and blood samples. V is pruned by 2 bases and J by 3 bases, leaving 5 bases of the junction without a gene match. For CDR1 and CDR2, the germline V gene lists SGHRS and YFSETQ. There are 16 amino acids in the CDR3, from cysteine to phenylalanine inclusive. The sequence is cut down to CDR3 DNA, 48 bases in frame from base 1.

Recombination joined TRBV5-1 with TRBJ2-3, and 11 junctional nucleotides match TRBD2. The sequenced material came from CD4+ T cells sorted from blood. This clonotype originated in a human donor in good health. The nucleotide sequence reads as follows: TGCGCCAGCAGCTTAACTAGCGGGGGCCAAACAGATACGCAGTATTTT. This gives the protein CASSLTSGGQTDTQYF.